The rows below give T cell receptor beta chains drawn from one sample of a study of metastatic and nonmetastatic thyroid tumors. TCRdb redid the clone calls on the PCR reads using MiXCR. There are about 40,000 clones in the sample; less than 20% occur only once, and less than 4.5% lies in the top ten. The sample consisted of blood. The origin of the receptors is a female donor with papillary thyroid cancer or a benign thyroid nodule (not recorded which). Some clones in this sample may be carry-over from other donors' samples. The CDR3 runs from the conserved cysteine through the conserved F or W. Fields, in order: V gene, clone size, D gene, J gene, CDR3 protein, CDR3 DNA. D genes are given only for firm matches. Size tells how often a clone was seen (once, few, many) or the class of an expanded clone, and some rows leave it out.

v_gene: TRBV6-2/TRBV6-3
abundance: many
d_gene: .
j_gene: TRBJ1-4
CDR3aa: CASSRDPYEKLFF
CDR3nt: TGTGCCAGCAGTAGAGATCCGTATGAAAAACTGTTTTTT

v_gene: TRBV27
abundance: .
d_gene: .
j_gene: TRBJ2-7
CDR3aa: CASSRRENPYEQYF
CDR3nt: TGTGCCAGCAGTAGGCGGGAAAATCCCTACGAGCAGTACTTC

v_gene: TRBV6-1
abundance: few
d_gene: .
j_gene: TRBJ2-2
CDR3aa: CASKGSSLTAGELFF
CDR3nt: TGTGCCAGCAAGGGTAGTAGCCTAACGGCCGGGGAGCTGTTTTTT

v_gene: TRBV28
abundance: few
d_gene: .
j_gene: TRBJ1-2
CDR3aa: CASSLGGYYGYTF
CDR3nt: TGTGCCAGCAGTTTAGGGGGGTACTATGGCTACACCTTC

v_gene: TRBV20-1
abundance: .
d_gene: .
j_gene: TRBJ2-7
CDR3aa: CSPLNRGTYEQYF
CDR3nt: TGCAGTCCCTTAAACCGGGGCACCTACGAGCAGTACTTC

v_gene: TRBV4-1
abundance: many
d_gene: .
j_gene: TRBJ2-2
CDR3aa: CASSPITNTGELFF
CDR3nt: TGCGCCAGCAGCCCAATTACGAACACCGGGGAGCTGTTTTTT

v_gene: TRBV28
abundance: few
d_gene: TRBD1
j_gene: TRBJ2-7
CDR3aa: CASRPGQVYDQYF
CDR3nt: TGTGCCAGCAGACCGGGACAGGTGTACGATCAGTACTTC

v_gene: TRBV2
abundance: many
d_gene: .
j_gene: TRBJ1-2
CDR3aa: CASRISNYGYTF
CDR3nt: TGTGCCAGCAGAATTTCTAACTATGGCTACACCTTC

v_gene: TRBV20-1
abundance: many
d_gene: .
j_gene: TRBJ2-5
CDR3aa: CSAEDRDTFQETQYF
CDR3nt: TGCAGTGCTGAAGACCGGGACACGTTCCAAGAGACCCAGTACTTC

v_gene: TRBV11-3
abundance: .
d_gene: .
j_gene: TRBJ2-5
CDR3aa: CASSPRGDDTQYF
CDR3nt: TGTGCCAGCAGCCCTAGGGGGGACGATACCCAGTACTTC

v_gene: TRBV28
abundance: many
d_gene: TRBD1
j_gene: TRBJ2-7
CDR3aa: CASKTLTGAGEQYF
CDR3nt: TGTGCCAGCAAAACCCTCACAGGGGCGGGCGAGCAGTACTTC